This TCR beta chain is drawn from a study of control samples from healthy donors and cancer patients. The method was immunoSEQ multiplex PCR; TCRdb's version includes in-frame clones alone and lacks a portion of them. Altogether about 92,000 clones are present, 82% being singletons, with the ten largest covering over 7.5%. This clone was seen a few times. This receptor was obtained from a woman aged 60-75 years in good health. The sample taken for sequencing was blood.

The CDR3 is CASSQEGYTQYF. CDR3 nucleotides: TGTGCCAGCAGCCAAGAGGGATATACGCAGTATTTT. The chain employs TRBV3-1 (or the pseudogene TRBV3-2) and TRBJ2-3, with unresolved D. Trimming shortened V by 0 bases and J by 7 bases, and 5 bases separated the two germline ends. Per the germline V gene, CDR1 is LGHDT and CDR2 is YNNKEL (reference sequence). This CDR3 contains 12 residues.